The present entry profiles one T cell receptor beta chain with its context. Its matching antigen is unknown. The CDR3 extends over 12 amino acids. Germline V gene lookup returns CDR1 SGHDN and CDR2 FVKESK. V lost 4 bases and J 6 bases, leaving 8 bases between the germline ends. This record belongs to a study of cytomegalovirus exposure and HLA in healthy donors. PCR used 60 Vbeta primers and 13 Jbeta primers. Method: immunoSEQ multiplex PCR; TCRdb's copy keeps in-frame clones and lacks some. The sample has 210,000 or so clones, 75% to 80% seen once. Study-wide results and caveats: Rare TCR sequences dominated, though some public TCRs recurred in many donors.

The chain couples TRBV14 to TRBJ2-3; no clear D gene. This clonotype was obtained from a man aged 18 to 29 in good health and CMV-seronegative. Sequenced: PBMCs. In DNA, the CDR3 is TGTGCCAGCAGCCGATACTCGGATACGCAGTATTTT. Its translation is CASSRYSDTQYF.